These 31 T cell receptor beta chains originate from one sample sequenced in a study of siplizumab effects on memory and regulatory T cells. This table comes from immunoSEQ multiplex PCR, and its TCRdb copy is limited to in-frame clones, with some not included. The table records about 18,000 clones, around half of them present only once. The cells of the mixed lymphocyte reaction underwent a roughly six-day coculture at 37°C. For these receptors, no antigen is known. Sequencing was carried out using CFSE-low (dividing) CD4+ T cells sorted from an allogeneic mixed lymphocyte reaction. These receptors came from a human donor in good health; the cells came from an allogeneic mixed lymphocyte reaction.

V gene TRBV5-1 combines with J gene TRBJ1-4, with D uncertain. Trimming pared 0 bases from V and 6 bases from J, leaving 3 bases between. This CDR3 spans 12 amino acids. The germline gives CDR1 SGHRS, CDR2 YFSETQ. As DNA, the CDR3 is TGCGCCAGCAGCTTGGGGGATGAAAAACTGTTTTTT. It yields the protein CASSLGDEKLFF.

This clone was seen only a few times. V and J are TRBV10-3 and TRBJ1-4, with D tentatively TRBD1 (5 bases). The V gene's germline CDR1 is ENHRY and CDR2 SYGVKD. The ends were cut back, 4 bases at V and 6 bases at J, with 9 bases in the middle. The CDR3 covers 13 residues. CDR3 in DNA: TGTGCCATCAGTGGGGGGGGTTATGAAAAACTGTTTTTT. This codes for CAISGGGYEKLFF.

In nucleotides, the CDR3 is TGTGCCAGCGTACCTCCAATCGGGTCACCCCTCCACTTT. It translates to CASVPPIGSPLHF. V gene TRBV6-5 combines with J gene TRBJ1-6; D gene ambiguous. This CDR3 has 13 residues. V lost 8 bases to trimming and J lost 10 bases, with 15 bases between them. Germline V CDR1 and CDR2: MNHEY, SVGAGI.

V usage is TRBV7-2 and J usage is TRBJ1-3, with a weak D call TRBD1 (6 bases). The CDR3 is 15 amino acids. The germline CDR1 and CDR2 sequences are SGHTA and FQGNSA. V was cut by 4 bases and J by 0 bases, with 10 bases left in between. The DNA for the CDR3 is TGTGCCAGCAGCTATACAGGGAACTCTGGAAACACCATATATTTT. Protein: CASSYTGNSGNTIYF.

In this sample, this clone turned up once. The genes are TRBV7-3 and TRBJ1-3; D unresolved. The CDR3 is made up of 13 amino acids. In germline, CDR1 is SGHTA, CDR2 FQGTGA. Between the trimmed V and J ends, which lost 2 bases and 6 bases, there was a span of 8 bases. DNA of the CDR3: TGTGCCAGCAGCTTAGGCGGGCCAAACACCATATATTTT. As protein: CASSLGGPNTIYF.

V usage is TRBV6-6 and J usage is TRBJ2-7, with D perhaps TRBD2 (5 bases). This CDR3 comprises 14 residues. Trimming removed 0 bases at V and 5 bases at J, with 11 bases between. The germline CDR1 and CDR2 sequences are MNHNY and SVGAGI (reference sequence). CDR3 in DNA: TGTGCCAGCAGTTACTCGTGGGGAGTCCACGAGCAGTACTTC. It is translated as CASSYSWGVHEQYF.

This clone showed up just once. The chain combines TRBV4-2 with TRBJ2-3, with 9 bases fitting TRBD1. The length of the CDR3 is 14 residues. V shed 6 bases and J 6 bases; nucleotides not matched to a gene: 7. Germline CDR1 LGHNA, CDR2 YNFKEQ. The CDR3 DNA follows: TGTGCCAGCAGGGCGCCGGGACAGGGTGATACGCAGTATTTT. Translating gives CASRAPGQGDTQYF.

The chain links TRBV5-1 to TRBJ2-2; D ambiguous. V shed 0 bases and J shed 4 bases, with 7 bases lying between them. Germline V gene data show CDR1 as SGHRS and CDR2 as YFSETQ. CDR3 size: 14 residues. The CDR3 coding sequence is TGCGCCAGCAGCTTGGCCTTAGGCACCGGGGAGCTGTTTTTT. This sequence encodes CASSLALGTGELFF.

This sequence joins TRBV10-3 and TRBJ1-4; D may be TRBD1 (5 bases). Germline V gene sequence: CDR1 ENHRY, CDR2 SYGVKD. With 4 bases removed from V and 8 bases from J, the gap between germline ends came to 14 bases. This CDR3 is built from 14 residues. The CDR3 bases are TGTGCCATCAGTGTTGGGGGGGAAGGAGAAAAACTGTTTTTT. Residues: CAISVGGEGEKLFF.

The J gene is TRBJ1-4, the V gene TRBV6-6; 8 bases are shared with TRBD1. Germline V CDR1 and CDR2: MNHNY, SVGAGI (reference sequence). The CDR3 is 15 amino acids. The junction had 12 bases not matched to a gene; V was cut back by 7 bases and J by 8 bases. Here the CDR3 reads CASTKLGQAGEKLFF. DNA of the CDR3: TGTGCCAGCACCAAACTGGGACAGGCAGGCGAAAAACTGTTTTTT.

J is TRBJ2-3 and V is TRBV10-3; the match to TRBD2 covers 10 bases. Trimming took 4 bases from V and 3 from J; bases not matched to a gene: 7. CDR1 ENHRY and CDR2 SYGVKD come from the germline V gene. CDR3 size: 16 residues. The chain's CDR3 is CAISVGSGGPTDTQYF. The CDR3 region has the DNA TGTGCCATCAGTGTTGGTAGCGGGGGGCCTACAGATACGCAGTATTTT.

This rearrangement joins TRBV6-1 to TRBJ1-1; D is undetermined. The CDR3 has 13 amino acids. Trimming left V 8 bases short and J 4 bases short, with 14 bases between. In germline, CDR1 is MNHNS, CDR2 SASEGT. Here the CDR3 reads CASRRVAVTEAFF. The DNA for the CDR3 is TGTGCCAGCCGGAGGGTGGCAGTCACTGAAGCTTTCTTT.

The sample holds a few counts of this clone. The chain has TRBV9 and TRBJ2-3; TRBD1 matches 10 bases. This CDR3 comprises 15 residues. V shed 2 bases, J shed 1 base, and the junction held 1 base outside the gene matches. Germline values: CDR1 SGDLS, CDR2 YYNGEE. The CDR3 here is CASSVGTGGTDTQYF. CDR3 DNA sequence: TGTGCCAGCAGCGTCGGGACAGGGGGCACAGATACGCAGTATTTT.

The gene calls are TRBV28 and TRBJ2-7; the D is unclear. The V gene lost 1 base and the J gene lost 2 bases, with 9 bases spanning the gap. Germline V gene data show CDR1 as MDHEN and CDR2 as SYDVKM. The CDR3 totals 14 residues. The CDR3 spells CASSLFPGAYEQYF. CDR3 nucleotides: TGTGCCAGCAGTTTATTTCCAGGCGCCTACGAGCAGTACTTC.

V usage is TRBV18 and J usage is TRBJ2-1, with 8 positions matching TRBD2. The germline V gene encodes CDR1 KGHSH and CDR2 LQKENI. V gave up 5 bases and J gave up 6 bases; unmatched junction bases: 6. The CDR3 extends over 14 amino acids. CDR3 sequence reads: CASSTSAGGNEQFF. The CDR3 DNA follows: TGTGCCAGCTCAACGTCCGCGGGGGGCAATGAGCAGTTCTTC.

The V and J genes are TRBV19 and TRBJ2-7; D gene unclear. In germline, CDR1 is LNHDA, CDR2 SQIVND (reference sequence). CDR3 length equals 13 residues. Trimming took 6 bases from V and 0 from J, leaving 9 bases between them. CDR3 nucleotides: TGTGCCAGTAGACAGACCACCTCCTACGAGCAGTACTTC. Protein product: CASRQTTSYEQYF.

This clone was seen more than once but under ten times. The chain links TRBV18 to TRBJ2-1, with TRBD2 matching over 8 bases. V lost 5 bases to trimming and J lost 7 bases; unmatched junction nucleotides: 7. Germline lookup yields CDR1 KGHSH and CDR2 LQKENI. The CDR3 sequence is 14 residues long. The CDR3 protein is CASSGRGGENEQFF. The CDR3, as DNA: TGTGCCAGCTCAGGTCGGGGGGGCGAAAATGAGCAGTTCTTC.

The sample holds a few counts of this clone. The gene calls are TRBV5-1 and TRBJ2-3, with D tentatively TRBD1 (6 bases). Trimming shortened V by 4 bases and J by 6 bases, and 15 bases separated the two germline ends. This CDR3 comprises 14 residues. Germline CDR1 and CDR2: SGHRS and YFSETQ. The CDR3: CASSDRQVGDTQYF. The CDR3 region has the DNA TGCGCCAGCAGCGATCGACAGGTCGGGGATACGCAGTATTTT.

This clone has just a few counts. The J gene is TRBJ2-7, the V gene TRBV7-9; 10 bases are a match to TRBD1. With V trimmed by 5 bases and J by 5 bases, 15 bases remained unmatched. The CDR3 has 17 amino acids. Germline V gene lookup returns CDR1 SEHNR and CDR2 FQNEAQ (reference sequence). In DNA form, the CDR3 reads TGTGCCAGCAGCCGTGGACAGGGGGTCCTAAATCTCGACGAGCAGTACTTC. This codes for CASSRGQGVLNLDEQYF.

This clone is judged large (0.1 to 1%). J is TRBJ2-1 and V is TRBV9; D is perhaps TRBD2 (6 bases). CDR3 size: 15 residues. The V gene's germline CDR1 is SGDLS and CDR2 YYNGEE. V was cut by 1 base and J by 0 bases, with 8 bases left in between. CDR3 nucleotide sequence: TGTGCCAGCAGCGTATACGGGAGCTCCTACAATGAGCAGTTCTTC. This codes for CASSVYGSSYNEQFF.

This clone has only a few counts. The chain has TRBV7-9 and TRBJ2-1; D is uncertain. The CDR3 contains 13 residues. Between the trimmed V and J ends, which lost 2 bases and 8 bases, there was a span of 10 bases. CDR1 and CDR2 (germline): SEHNR, FQNEAQ (reference sequence). The CDR3 reads CASSLSLVHEQFF. The DNA for the CDR3 is TGTGCCAGCAGCTTAAGTCTAGTCCATGAGCAGTTCTTC.

This clone was seen a few times. The V and J genes are TRBV5-1 and TRBJ1-3, with D possibly matching TRBD1 (5 bases). This CDR3 has 14 amino acids. V shed 3 bases and J shed 2 bases, with 9 bases lying between them. The germline CDR1 and CDR2 sequences are SGHRS and YFSETQ. The CDR3 DNA reads TGCGCCAGCAGCTGGGGGGTGGCTGGAAACACCATATATTTT. Protein product: CASSWGVAGNTIYF. The full variable domain, its missing parts supplied by reference TRBV5-1 and TRBJ1-3, is KAGVTQTPRYLIKTRGQQVTLSCSPISGHRSVSWYQQTPGQGLQFLFEYFSETQRNKGNFPGRFSGRQFSNSRSEMNVSTLELGDSALYLCASSWGVAGNTIYFGEGSWLTVV.

Only a few counts were recorded for this clone. V gene TRBV19 combines with J gene TRBJ2-1; TRBD1 matches 8 bases. This CDR3 spans 14 amino acids. Germline V gene sequence: CDR1 LNHDA, CDR2 SQIVND (reference sequence). Germline trimming cut 3 bases from V and 8 bases from J; bases unmatched to any gene: 6. CDR3 in DNA: TGTGCCAGTAGTATTTTTTCAGGGGGCGATGAGCAGTTCTTC. Translating it yields CASSIFSGGDEQFF.

CDR3 DNA: TGTGCCAGCGGCCGGGACGGAGGGCTAACTGAAGCTTTCTTT. Amino acids: CASGRDGGLTEAFF. V and J are TRBV6-5 and TRBJ1-1; weak D call: TRBD1 (5 bases). Trimming pared 8 bases from V and 5 bases from J, leaving 18 bases between. The CDR3 spans 14 residues. Germline loops: CDR1 MNHEY, CDR2 SVGAGI.

The table lists this clone with a few counts. The rearrangement uses TRBV19 and TRBJ2-2, with 8 bases identical to TRBD1. CDR1 and CDR2 (germline): LNHDA, SQIVND (reference sequence). This CDR3 has 13 residues. The CDR3 sequence is CVSGQANTGELFF. CDR3 coding DNA: TGTGTGTCGGGACAGGCGAACACCGGGGAGCTGTTTTTT. The whole variable domain, filled in from reference TRBV19 and TRBJ2-2, reads DGGITQSPKYLFRKEGQNVTLSCEQNLNHDAMYWYRQDPGQGLRLIYYSQIVNDFQKGDIAEGYSVSREKKESFPLTVTSAQKNPTAFYLCVSGQANTGELFFGEGSRLTVL.

This clone appeared a few times. This chain links TRBV6-5 with TRBJ1-6; D call uncertain. This CDR3 has 13 amino acids. The germline CDR1 and CDR2 sequences are MNHEY and SVGAGI. Deletions cut 0 bases from V and 7 bases from J, with 4 bases between. CDR3 nucleotides: TGTGCCAGCAGTTACTCGAAGAATTCACCCCTCCACTTT. As protein: CASSYSKNSPLHF.

This clone turned up a few times. A junction boundary mismatches the germline segment, possibly from a read error. V is TRBV11-2 and J is TRBJ1-6; TRBD1 agrees at 8 bases. CDR1 and CDR2 (germline): SGHAT, FQNNGV. The CDR3 length is 12 residues. CDR3 bases: TGTGCCAGCAGCCTTGATCGGGACAGGCCCAACTTT. This translates into CASSLDRDRPNF.

This sequence joins TRBV27 and TRBJ1-5; 11 nucleotides line up with TRBD1. Per germline, CDR1 MNHEY and CDR2 SMNVEV (reference sequence). J lost 5 bases, V lost 6 bases, and 9 bases had no gene match. The CDR3 has 16 amino acids. In DNA, the CDR3 is TGTGCCAGCAGGCCGGAAGGACAGGGGGCCTATCAGCCCCAGCATTTT. It specifies CASRPEGQGAYQPQHF.

Only a few counts were recorded for this clone. The chain employs TRBV18 and TRBJ2-7, with D unclear. Trimming pared 2 bases from V and 9 bases from J, leaving 17 bases between. CDR1 and CDR2 (germline): KGHSH, LQKENI. This CDR3 region has 14 residues. CDR3 protein: CASSPEQSKGSQYF. The CDR3 coding sequence is TGTGCCAGCTCACCAGAACAGTCAAAAGGATCGCAGTACTTC.

This clone was observed a handful of times. The chain employs TRBV5-1 and TRBJ2-2; D may be TRBD1 (6 bases). The CDR3 spans 13 residues. The germline V and J ends were trimmed by 4 bases and 4 bases, with 8 bases remaining between them. Germline assignment: CDR1 SGHRS and CDR2 YFSETQ. Written as DNA, the CDR3 is TGCGCCAGCAGCGTACAGGGCACCGGGGAGCTGTTTTTT. It encodes CASSVQGTGELFF.

By frequency in the sample, this clone is medium-sized. The rearrangement joins TRBV4-2 to TRBJ2-7; 12 bases line up with TRBD2. V shed 0 bases and J 2 bases; nucleotides not matched to a gene: 8. The length of the CDR3 is 18 residues. The germline V gene has CDR1 LGHNA and CDR2 YNFKEQ. CDR3 residues: CASSQDFPSGGGTYEQYF. The CDR3 bases are TGTGCCAGCAGCCAAGATTTCCCTAGCGGGGGGGGTACCTACGAGCAGTACTTC.